This T cell receptor beta chain was found in a study of T cell responses to AZD1222 COVID-19 vaccine. TCRdb's table, derived via immunoSEQ multiplex PCR, lists solely in-frame clones and lacks some. The table shows about 160,000 clones, with 80% to 95% occurring only once. Per germline, CDR1 SEHNR and CDR2 FQNEAQ (reference sequence). Trimming stripped 6 bases from V and 5 bases from J, with 13 bases between. The CDR3 loop spans 13 amino acids. The chain is built from TRBV7-9 and TRBJ2-5; D perhaps matches TRBD1 (5 bases). The specimen comprised peripheral blood, sampled 28 days after the second AZD1222 dose. This TCR was recovered from an adult who received the AZD1222 COVID-19 vaccine. CDR3 loop: CASRYQGGETQYF. CDR3 coding DNA: TGTGCCAGCAGGTATCAGGGTGGGGAGACCCAGTACTTC.